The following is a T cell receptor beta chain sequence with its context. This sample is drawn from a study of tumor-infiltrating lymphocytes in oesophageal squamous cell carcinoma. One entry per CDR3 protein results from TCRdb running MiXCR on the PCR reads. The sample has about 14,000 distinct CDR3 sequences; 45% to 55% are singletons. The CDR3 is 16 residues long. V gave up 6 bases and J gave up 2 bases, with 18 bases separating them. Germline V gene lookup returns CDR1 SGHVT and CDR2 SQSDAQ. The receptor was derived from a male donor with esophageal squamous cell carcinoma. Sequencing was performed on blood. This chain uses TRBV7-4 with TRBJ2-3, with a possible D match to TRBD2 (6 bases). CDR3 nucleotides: TGTGCCAGCAGGCCTAATCCGGGACTCTACACAGATACGCAGTATTTT. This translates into CASRPNPGLYTDTQYF.